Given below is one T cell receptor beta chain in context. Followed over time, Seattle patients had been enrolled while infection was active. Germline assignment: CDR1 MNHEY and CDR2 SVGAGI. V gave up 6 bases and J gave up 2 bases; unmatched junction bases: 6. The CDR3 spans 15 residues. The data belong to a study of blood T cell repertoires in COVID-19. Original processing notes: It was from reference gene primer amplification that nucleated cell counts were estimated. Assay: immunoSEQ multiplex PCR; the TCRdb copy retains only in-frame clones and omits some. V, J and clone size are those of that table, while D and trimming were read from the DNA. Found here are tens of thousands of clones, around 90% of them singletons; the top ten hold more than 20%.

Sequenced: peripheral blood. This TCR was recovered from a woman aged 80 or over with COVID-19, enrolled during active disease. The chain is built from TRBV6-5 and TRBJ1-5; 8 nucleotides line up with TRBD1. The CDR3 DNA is TGTGCCAGCAGGCGACAGGGGATTGGCAATCAGCCCCAGCATTTT. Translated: CASRRQGIGNQPQHF.